This is a list of T cell receptor beta chains from one sample in a study of T-cell reconstitution after alpha-beta-depleted transplantation in children. TCRdb re-called the PCR reads through MiXCR, storing one row per CDR3 protein. The repertoire holds more than 400,000 distinct CDR3 sequences, with roughly 44% as singletons. Sequencing used PBMCs, obtained before TCRalphabeta/CD19-depleted stem cell transplant. Receptors were obtained from a girl aged 2 to 9 with aplastic anemia, due to receive a stem cell transplant. Both conserved end residues are trimmed from each CDR3. Clone size is shown for a subset of rows, as once, few, many or a class of expanded clone.

clone_size: NA; j_call: TRBJ1-5; v_call: TRBV18; cdr3_aa: ASSPTLYNQPQH
clone_size: NA; j_call: TRBJ1-4; v_call: TRBV9; cdr3_aa: ASSRGPPEKLF
clone_size: many; j_call: TRBJ2-7; v_call: TRBV29-1; cdr3_aa: SVAAVGTYEQY
clone_size: many; j_call: TRBJ2-5; v_call: TRBV7-3; cdr3_aa: ASSLGLAGMETQY
clone_size: few; j_call: TRBJ2-7; v_call: TRBV20-1; cdr3_aa: SAREVGPLYEQY
clone_size: NA; j_call: TRBJ1-2; v_call: TRBV6-1; cdr3_aa: ASEPQGEGSTYGYT
clone_size: few; j_call: TRBJ1-1; v_call: TRBV6-2/TRBV6-3; cdr3_aa: ASRNPGPTEAF
clone_size: many; j_call: TRBJ2-1; v_call: TRBV12-5; cdr3_aa: ASGWGQAIR
clone_size: few; j_call: TRBJ2-5; v_call: TRBV7-8; cdr3_aa: ASSLVKRGWSYKETQY
clone_size: NA; j_call: TRBJ2-3; v_call: TRBV6-1; cdr3_aa: AIHQVGPGTDTQY
clone_size: NA; j_call: TRBJ2-3; v_call: TRBV6-1; cdr3_aa: ASSPGQGTFTDTQY
clone_size: few; j_call: TRBJ2-1; v_call: TRBV29-1; cdr3_aa: AGSGRSEQF
clone_size: NA; j_call: TRBJ2-2; v_call: TRBV7-6; cdr3_aa: ASSPGQGTPGELF
clone_size: few; j_call: TRBJ2-7; v_call: TRBV20-1; cdr3_aa: SATPGTGASYEQY
clone_size: many; j_call: TRBJ1-2; v_call: TRBV4-1; cdr3_aa: ASSQDIASNYGYT
clone_size: few; j_call: TRBJ2-7; v_call: TRBV15; cdr3_aa: ATSRERGLIISYEQY
clone_size: few; j_call: TRBJ2-5; v_call: TRBV20-1; cdr3_aa: SAPTGSGPQETQY
clone_size: few; j_call: TRBJ2-3; v_call: TRBV5-1; cdr3_aa: ASSLIAGATDTQY
clone_size: once; j_call: TRBJ1-4; v_call: TRBV5-1; cdr3_aa: ASSSGQTNEKLF
clone_size: NA; j_call: TRBJ2-7; v_call: TRBV7-2; cdr3_aa: ASSLGGGQGRYEQY
clone_size: NA; j_call: TRBJ2-5; v_call: TRBV4-2; cdr3_aa: ASSQDHKETQY
clone_size: few; j_call: TRBJ2-7; v_call: TRBV20-1; cdr3_aa: SAPRAGGPYEQY
clone_size: NA; j_call: TRBJ2-7; v_call: TRBV20-1; cdr3_aa: SARDGLAGTSYEQY
clone_size: NA; j_call: TRBJ2-1; v_call: TRBV5-1; cdr3_aa: ASSLNGYNEQF
clone_size: NA; j_call: TRBJ2-3; v_call: TRBV7-2; cdr3_aa: ASSLGLGTDTQY
clone_size: once; j_call: TRBJ1-2; v_call: TRBV3-1; cdr3_aa: ASSQEATGDYGYT
clone_size: NA; j_call: TRBJ1-5; v_call: TRBV30; cdr3_aa: AWSVGVSNQPQH
clone_size: many; j_call: TRBJ2-7; v_call: TRBV5-1; cdr3_aa: ASSLSAGSSYEQY
clone_size: many; j_call: TRBJ2-1; v_call: TRBV6-5; cdr3_aa: ASSYTALRDEQF
clone_size: NA; j_call: TRBJ2-5; v_call: TRBV28; cdr3_aa: ASSLPSGRPEETQY
clone_size: many; j_call: TRBJ2-3; v_call: TRBV7-2; cdr3_aa: ASSFRLSSTDTQY
clone_size: once; j_call: TRBJ1-1; v_call: TRBV6-1; cdr3_aa: ASRPTGRNTEAF
clone_size: NA; j_call: TRBJ2-3; v_call: TRBV5-1; cdr3_aa: ASSLATSGGRTDTQY
clone_size: few; j_call: TRBJ1-2; v_call: TRBV28; cdr3_aa: ASRPLEVMNYGYT
clone_size: many; j_call: TRBJ2-7; v_call: TRBV4-1; cdr3_aa: ASSQELAPGDEQY
clone_size: few; j_call: TRBJ2-5; v_call: TRBV3-1; cdr3_aa: ASSQERETQY
clone_size: many; j_call: TRBJ2-3; v_call: TRBV28; cdr3_aa: AGKGQGLADTQY
clone_size: few; j_call: TRBJ1-2; v_call: TRBV6-1; cdr3_aa: ASSESPGQLEN
clone_size: NA; j_call: TRBJ2-7; v_call: TRBV3-1; cdr3_aa: ASSQKGGSVGEQY
clone_size: many; j_call: TRBJ1-1; v_call: TRBV5-1; cdr3_aa: ASRLGEANTEAF
clone_size: NA; j_call: TRBJ1-1; v_call: TRBV7-8; cdr3_aa: ASSSPRGTLSNTEAF
clone_size: many; j_call: TRBJ2-7; v_call: TRBV18; cdr3_aa: ASSQGAYGEQY
clone_size: once; j_call: TRBJ2-5; v_call: TRBV5-6; cdr3_aa: ASSLEHVLAQY
clone_size: once; j_call: TRBJ2-2; v_call: TRBV20-1; cdr3_aa: SASLSLGTGNTGELF
clone_size: NA; j_call: TRBJ2-1; v_call: TRBV29-1; cdr3_aa: SVAPRTPYNEQF
clone_size: many; j_call: TRBJ2-7; v_call: TRBV7-6; cdr3_aa: ASSLETGYEQY
clone_size: NA; j_call: TRBJ2-3; v_call: TRBV5-1; cdr3_aa: ASSHPGQGYTQY
clone_size: once; j_call: TRBJ1-1; v_call: TRBV20-1; cdr3_aa: SAKVRDRGITEAF
clone_size: NA; j_call: TRBJ2-3; v_call: TRBV7-2; cdr3_aa: ASSLRISGRAADTQY
clone_size: NA; j_call: TRBJ2-2; v_call: TRBV5-1; cdr3_aa: ASSPRAAGEIHTGELF
clone_size: few; j_call: TRBJ2-1; v_call: TRBV5-4; cdr3_aa: ASSPPSGLAANEQF
clone_size: many; j_call: TRBJ2-2; v_call: TRBV5-1; cdr3_aa: ASSLEAERTGELF
clone_size: NA; j_call: TRBJ1-4; v_call: TRBV15; cdr3_aa: ATSREQGAGEKLF
clone_size: few; j_call: TRBJ2-1; v_call: TRBV6-1; cdr3_aa: ASSEERLATNEQF
clone_size: NA; j_call: TRBJ2-2; v_call: TRBV12-3/TRBV12-4; cdr3_aa: ASRWLAGELF
clone_size: few; j_call: TRBJ2-7; v_call: TRBV28; cdr3_aa: ASTIGGGLYEQY
clone_size: few; j_call: TRBJ2-6; v_call: TRBV7-9; cdr3_aa: ASSPGTGISGANVLT
clone_size: many; j_call: TRBJ2-7; v_call: TRBV4-3; cdr3_aa: ASSQDGSSSYEQY
clone_size: NA; j_call: TRBJ2-1; v_call: TRBV20-1; cdr3_aa: SAPTSGGAAYNEQF